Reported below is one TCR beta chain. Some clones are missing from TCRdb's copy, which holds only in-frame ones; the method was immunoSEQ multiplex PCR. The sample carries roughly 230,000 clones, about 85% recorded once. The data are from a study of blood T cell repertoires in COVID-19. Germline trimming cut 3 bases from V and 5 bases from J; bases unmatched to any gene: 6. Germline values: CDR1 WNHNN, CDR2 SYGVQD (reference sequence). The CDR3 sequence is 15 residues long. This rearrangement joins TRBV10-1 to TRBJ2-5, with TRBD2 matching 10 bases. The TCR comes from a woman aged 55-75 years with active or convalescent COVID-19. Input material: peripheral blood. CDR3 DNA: TGCGCCAGCAGTGATCCTAGCGGGGGTGGGGAGACCCAGTACTTC. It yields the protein CASSDPSGGGETQYF.